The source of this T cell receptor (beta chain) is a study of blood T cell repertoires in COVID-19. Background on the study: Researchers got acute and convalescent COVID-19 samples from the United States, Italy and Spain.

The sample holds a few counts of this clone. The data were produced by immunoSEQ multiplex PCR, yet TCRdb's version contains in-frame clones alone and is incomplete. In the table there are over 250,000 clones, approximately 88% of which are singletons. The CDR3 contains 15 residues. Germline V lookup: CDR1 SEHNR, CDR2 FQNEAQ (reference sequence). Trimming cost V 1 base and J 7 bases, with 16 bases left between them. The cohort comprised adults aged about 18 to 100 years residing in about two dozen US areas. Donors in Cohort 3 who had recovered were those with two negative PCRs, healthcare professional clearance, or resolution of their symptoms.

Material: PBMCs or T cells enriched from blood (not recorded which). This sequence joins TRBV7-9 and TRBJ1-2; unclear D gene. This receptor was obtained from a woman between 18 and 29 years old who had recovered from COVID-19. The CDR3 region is CASSLEAVYLSGYTF. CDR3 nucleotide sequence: TGTGCCAGCAGCTTAGAGGCGGTTTATTTATCTGGCTACACCTTC. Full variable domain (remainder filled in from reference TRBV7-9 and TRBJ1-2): DTGVSQNPRHKITKRGQNVTFRCDPISEHNRLYWYRQTLGQGPEFLTYFQNEAQLEKSRLLSDRFSAERPKGSFSTLEIQRTEQGDSAMYLCASSLEAVYLSGYTFGSGTRLTVV.